This T cell receptor beta chain came from a study of T cells in localized non-small cell lung cancer. Profiled with immunoSEQ multiplex PCR; TCRdb holds only in-frame clones, not every one. Of about 31,000 clones in the sample, roughly 87% were seen once. This clone was detected only a few times. Sequenced material: peripheral blood mononuclear cells, taken before any cancer treatment. This sequence originates from a woman aged 35-75 years with stage III lung adenocarcinoma.

Here the CDR3 reads CASSLTPTVDYGYTF. CDR3 bases: TGTGCCAGCAGTTTAACCCCGACAGTTGACTATGGCTACACCTTC. The rearrangement uses TRBV27 and TRBJ1-2, with a possible D match to TRBD1 (5 bases). Deletions cut 2 bases from V and 3 bases from J, with 13 bases between. The CDR3 is 15 residues long. The germline CDR1 and CDR2 sequences are MNHEY and SMNVEV (reference sequence).